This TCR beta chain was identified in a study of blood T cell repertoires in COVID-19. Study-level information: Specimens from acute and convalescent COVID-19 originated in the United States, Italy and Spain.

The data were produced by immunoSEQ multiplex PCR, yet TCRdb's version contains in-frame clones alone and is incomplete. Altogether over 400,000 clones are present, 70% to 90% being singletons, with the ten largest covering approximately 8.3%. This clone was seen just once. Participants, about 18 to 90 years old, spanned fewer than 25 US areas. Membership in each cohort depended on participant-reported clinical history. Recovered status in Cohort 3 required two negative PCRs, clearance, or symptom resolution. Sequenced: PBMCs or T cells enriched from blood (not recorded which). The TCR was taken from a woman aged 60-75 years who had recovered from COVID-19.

Here the CDR3 DNA reads TGCGCCAGCAGTCTCCGGGACAGGGGCTCCTACGAGCAGTACTTC. This codes for CASSLRDRGSYEQYF. This sequence joins TRBV10-2 and TRBJ2-7; 10 bases line up with TRBD1. Germline-derived CDR1 and CDR2 are WSHSY and SAAADI. Trimming at V came to 5 bases and at J to 0 bases, leaving 4 bases not matched to a gene. This CDR3 comprises 15 residues.